Listed here are 10 T cell receptor beta chains from one sample, sequenced in a study of regulatory T cells in long-lasting Graves disease (dated by TCRdb to the early 2020s). The sample's time point label is to be understood as: newly diagnosed GD, antithyroid drugs for less than 3 months. For both TCR sequencing and RNA sequencing, RNA was extracted from PBMCs in TRIzol. Library construction relied on multiplex PCR. Sequencing was performed on an Illumina HiSeq 4000. CDR3 regions were amplified by Arm-PCR with iRepertoire HTBI primers to construct TCR beta libraries. The raw public reads went through TCRdb reprocessing: fastp at Q25, MiXCR clone calling, in-frame beta chains kept. For every CDR3 protein sequence, its rows merge into one entry that carries the most common genes and DNA. Recorded for this sample are some 460,000 distinct CDR3 sequences; about 16% of them occurred a single time. Roughly an eighth of the sample rests with the top ten.

These sequences were also reported in another study, on T cells in Graves' hyperthyroidism and ophthalmopathy.

The sample here was peripheral blood mononuclear cells (PBMCs), taken at new diagnosis, from a patient treated with antithyroid drugs. These receptors were collected from a man between 35 and 55 years old with Graves disease. Donor details come from another sample of the same person, matched by shared clones.

This clonotype has at least ten counts. This sequence joins TRBV3-1 and TRBJ2-1; 14 bases agree with TRBD2. The germline CDR1 and CDR2 sequences are LGHDT and YNNKEL (reference sequence). V shed 4 bases, J shed 2 bases, and the junction held 4 bases outside the gene matches. The CDR3 is 17 residues long. The CDR3 DNA reads as TGTGCCAGCAGCCTCGGGACTAGCGGGAGTACCTACAATGAGCAGTTCTTC. Translation: CASSLGTSGSTYNEQFF.

This clonotype appeared a few times. V is TRBV11-2 and J is TRBJ2-7; 9 nucleotides line up with TRBD1. Germline values: CDR1 SGHAT, CDR2 FQNNGV. CDR3 length: 13 residues. V trimming: 5 bases; J trimming: 7 bases; junction bases outside the gene matches: 6. This chain's CDR3 is CASSRGQGREQYF. As DNA, the CDR3 is TGTGCCAGCAGCCGAGGACAGGGGCGGGAGCAGTACTTC.

Concerning this clonotype: A much larger clone is a single base away; this may be a read error. The CDR3, as DNA: TGTGCCAGCTCACCGTGGCCCGGGGAAATCTACGAGCAGTACTTC. It encodes CASSPWPGEIYEQYF. The V and J genes are TRBV18 and TRBJ2-7, with D perhaps TRBD2 (5 bases). Trimming stripped 3 bases from V and 3 bases from J, with 15 bases between. CDR1 and CDR2 from the germline V gene are KGHSH and LQKENI. This CDR3 comprises 15 residues.

The chain joins TRBV12-3 or TRBV12-4 to TRBJ2-6; D possibly uses TRBD1 or TRBD2 (5 bases each). The CDR3 spans 17 residues. Trimming took 3 bases from V and 0 from J, leaving 12 bases between them. The chain's CDR3 is CASSFRGPNSGANVLTF. The CDR3 DNA is TGTGCCAGCAGTTTCCGGGGACCTAACTCTGGGGCCAACGTCCTGACTTTC.

This clonotype appeared many times. V and J are TRBV24-1 and TRBJ2-5; D call uncertain. V lost 6 bases, J lost 5 bases, and 15 bases lay in between. The CDR3 sequence is 14 residues long. Looked up from germline, CDR1 is KGHDR and CDR2 is SFDVKD. CDR3 sequence reads: CATSPRLGSETQYF. DNA of the CDR3: TGTGCCACCAGTCCGAGGTTGGGTTCGGAGACCCAGTACTTC.

The table lists this clonotype with many counts. J is TRBJ2-7 and V is TRBV28; a possible D gene is TRBD1 (5 bases). Germline V gene lookup returns CDR1 MDHEN and CDR2 SYDVKM. The ends were cut back, 1 base at V and 2 bases at J, with 9 bases in the middle. The CDR3 contains 14 residues. The chain's CDR3 is CASSLSRVPYEQYF. The CDR3 nucleotides read TGTGCCAGCAGTTTATCCAGGGTTCCCTACGAGCAGTACTTC. The entire variable domain, with the rest obtained from reference TRBV28 and TRBJ2-7, is as follows: DVKVTQSSRYLVKRTGEKVFLECVQDMDHENMFWYRQDPGLGLRLIYFSYDVKMKEKGDIPEGYSVSREKKERFSLILESASTNQTSMYLCASSLSRVPYEQYFGPGTRLTVT.

This clonotype was picked up many times. This rearrangement joins TRBV5-1 to TRBJ2-2; perhaps TRBD1 as D (6 bases). V was shortened by 0 bases and J by 2 bases, with 11 bases between the two germline ends. The CDR3 spans 16 residues. CDR1 and CDR2 (germline): SGHRS, YFSETQ. CDR3 sequence reads: CASSLAQGPNTGELFF. The CDR3 bases are TGCGCCAGCAGCTTGGCACAGGGCCCTAACACCGGGGAGCTGTTTTTT.

This clonotype was found many times. This sequence joins TRBV7-3 and TRBJ2-3; the match to TRBD2 covers 9 bases. Looked up from germline, CDR1 is SGHTA and CDR2 is FQGTGA. The CDR3 totals 16 residues. Trimming removed 5 bases from V and 3 bases from J; junction bases left unmatched: 9. CDR3 DNA sequence: TGTGCCAGCAGCCGAGCTAGCGGGACCGGGACAGATACGCAGTATTTT. Protein product: CASSRASGTGTDTQYF.

This clonotype was picked up many times. V and J are TRBV7-3 and TRBJ2-3; D is possibly TRBD1 or TRBD2 (5 bases each). The V end lost 5 bases, the J end lost 5 bases, and 14 bases lay between the germline ends. The CDR3 has 14 residues. Per the germline V gene, CDR1 is SGHTA and CDR2 is FQGTGA. The CDR3 region is CASSRDARGDTQYF. The CDR3 coding sequence is TGTGCCAGCAGCCGGGACGCCCGTGGAGATACGCAGTATTTT.

This clonotype was counted ten times or more. This chain joins TRBV11-3 and TRBJ2-1; D is possibly TRBD2 (5 bases). There are 12 residues in the CDR3. Germline CDR1 SGHNT, CDR2 YENEEA. Trimming left V 1 base short and J 14 bases short, with 12 bases between. The CDR3 sequence: CASSLGTFGEFF. DNA of the CDR3: TGTGCCAGCAGCTTAGGGACCTTCGGGGAGTTCTTC.